This T cell receptor (beta chain) stems from a study of metastatic and nonmetastatic thyroid tumors (dated by TCRdb to about 2020). Regarding the research as a whole: For patients with malignant and with benign thyroid disease, the researchers compared repertoires between peripheral blood samples and tumor or nodule tissue samples. What the work shows at the level of the full study, not this receptor alone: In both blood and tumor samples, malignant tumors were reported to have significantly higher TCR beta diversity than benign nodules.

In regard to this clone: Its antigen is not yet known. The input lacks base qualities; no much larger clone sits a single base away.

None of the patients had been given any treatment before thyroid surgery. Using T-cell receptor beta sequencing, the researchers looked back retrospectively at clinical samples from patients, gathered between about 2011 and 2018. The library was made by PCR. The sequencing machine was an Illumina HiSeq 4000. The TCR beta-chain CDR3 region of each patient was profiled by high-throughput sequencing. The paper's processing steps were these. CDR3 differences across clinicopathological groups were used to build a classifier for discriminating distant-metastatic papillary thyroid cancer patients. Repertoire diversity was assessed with the Shannon index, and tumor-blood repertoire similarity with the Morisita-Horn index. TCRdb reran the public reads through fastp at Q25 and MiXCR, keeping productive beta chains. The V and J calls come from TCRdb's annotation, not from the publication. This sample comprises around 23,000 clones, approximately 25% of them detected only once. Clones ranked in the top ten supply roughly a fifth of the sample.

V lost 8 bases and J lost 7 bases, and the count of bases not matched to a germline gene is 17. The CDR1 and CDR2 encoded by the germline V gene (reference sequence) are DFQATT and SNEGSKA. The CDR3 numbers 15 residues from cysteine through phenylalanine. This entry keeps only the CDR3 DNA: 45 bases, framed from base 1. In this chain, TRBV20-1 is recombined with TRBJ2-7; 10 central bases correspond to TRBD2. The receptor comes from a female donor with papillary thyroid cancer or a benign thyroid nodule (not recorded which). Some clones in this sample may be carry-over from other donors' samples. The sequencing sample was made of blood. At the DNA level, the sequence is TGCAGTTCGCAATCGCCCAGCGGGAGGGCCGGAGAGCAGTACTTC. Translated, this is CSSQSPSGRAGEQYF.